This T cell receptor (beta chain) originates from a study of blood T cell repertoires in COVID-19. About the study: COVID-19 samples collected from the United States, Italy and Spain covered acute and convalescent phases. The cDNA or gDNA used as material had been derived from T cells, B-cell-depleted T cells, or PBMCs.

Original processing notes: Amplification of reference gene primers provided the estimated nucleated cell counts. Repertoires were generated with immunoSEQ multiplex PCR, while TCRdb's copy carries only in-frame clones and drops some. The D gene and trimming were derived from the DNA, and the V and J assignments and clone size from that table. Of around 39,000 clones in the sample, roughly 78% were seen once. J lost 3 bases, V lost 7 bases, and 2 bases had no gene match. This CDR3 is built from 12 residues. Sequenced: peripheral blood. The TCR sequence derives from a woman between 65 and 79 years old with acute or convalescent COVID-19. This chain links TRBV12-3 or TRBV12-4 with TRBJ1-1; 7 bases match TRBD1. The CDR3 is CASKGTDTEAFF. CDR3 DNA: TGTGCCAGCAAAGGGACAGACACTGAAGCTTTCTTT.